The TCR beta chain described here comes from a study of blood T cells in healthy people across ages. General study results and limits: Since the PBMCs were unsorted, naive and antigen-experienced cells could not be conclusively compared.

A second PCR of roughly 7 to 11 cycles used a sample-barcoded 5' primer and a J-beta primer mix. The authors tagged each cDNA molecule using a template-switch adaptor with 12 random nucleotides. TCRdb reprocessed the 5' RACE reads with MiXCR, giving one entry per CDR3 protein. Of over 1,500,000 distinct CDR3 sequences in the sample, more than 35% were seen once. Healthy Caucasians from Russia aged roughly 6 to 95 served as donors. Drawn from each donor were around 9.1 milliliters of peripheral blood. Note on this clonotype: The target antigen is unknown.

Sequencing was performed on blood. This TCR came from a human donor in good health.

The CDR3 DNA reads as TGTGCCACCAGCTCCTGGGACACCGGACTAGCGGGGGCCTACGACAATGAGCAGTTCTTC. Translating it yields CATSSWDTGLAGAYDNEQFF. V is TRBV15 and J is TRBJ2-1; 13 bases are a match to TRBD2. Trimming cost V 5 bases and J 5 bases; bases outside gene matches: 18. Germline CDR1 LNHNV, CDR2 YYDKDF (reference sequence). The CDR3 loop spans 20 amino acids.